The 2 T cell receptor beta chains presented below share a single source sample, sequenced in a study of CD8 T cells in ankylosing spondylitis. TCRdb used MiXCR to reprocess the 5' RACE reads, holding one entry per CDR3 protein. The sample records some 250,000 distinct CDR3 sequences, around 9.2% being singletons. The material sequenced was blood, either unsorted or a sorted T cell fraction (not recorded which). Receptors originate from a male donor with ankylosing spondylitis or in good health (not recorded which).

This clonotype appeared many times. The chain is built from TRBV5-1 and TRBJ2-4, with D maybe TRBD1 (5 bases). The CDR3 contains 15 residues. Germline-derived CDR1 and CDR2 are SGHRS and YFSETQ. The V end lost 1 base, the J end lost 0 bases, and 8 bases lay between the germline ends. This CDR3 is CASSLQGVAKNIQYF. In DNA form, the CDR3 reads TGCGCCAGCAGCTTGCAAGGGGTAGCCAAAAACATTCAGTACTTC.

This clonotype was observed many times. This chain uses TRBV6-2 or TRBV6-3 with TRBJ2-4; the D gene is possibly TRBD1 (6 bases). The germline V gene encodes CDR1 MNHEY and CDR2 SVGEGT. The CDR3 extends over 11 amino acids. Trimming left V 8 bases short and J 11 bases short, with 13 bases between. CDR3 amino acids: CASLAGTLQYF. CDR3 sequence (DNA): TGTGCCAGCCTTGCCGGGACACTTCAGTACTTC.